Only a few counts were recorded for the clone carrying this T cell receptor beta chain. This entry belongs to a study of cytomegalovirus exposure and HLA in healthy donors. Vbeta (60) and Jbeta (13) primers were used in the PCR. TCRdb's table, derived via immunoSEQ multiplex PCR, lists solely in-frame clones and lacks some. The sample gives over 150,000 clones, around 80% of which show up once; around 3.5% is in the top ten. The germline V gene encodes CDR1 SGHTA and CDR2 FQGTGA. The CDR3 is 13 residues long. V was trimmed by 3 bases and J by 0 bases, leaving 4 bases between them. The source material was PBMCs. The chain combines TRBV7-3 with TRBJ2-3; D gene ambiguous. The origin of this receptor is a woman in her sixties or seventies in good health and CMV-seropositive. In nucleotides, the CDR3 is TGTGCCAGCAGCTTTTCTAGCACAGATACGCAGTATTTT. It translates to CASSFSSTDTQYF.